This T cell receptor beta chain comes out of a study of T cells after yellow fever vaccination. Findings of the study overall: Among all clonotypes, a small share was observed in both CD4 and CD8 compartments. On re-exposure, the response was weaker but peaked faster, at day 5 versus 15.

Notes on this clonotype: Its antigen is unidentified.

TCRdb itself ran the 5' RACE reads through MiXCR, one entry per CDR3 protein. The sample gives a few hundred thousand distinct CDR3 sequences, under 20% of which show up once; about 18% is in the top ten. This clonotype was sampled from a man between 18 and 29 years old who received the YFV17D yellow fever vaccine. The sequences come from PBMCs, collected before the yellow fever booster vaccination.

In DNA form, the CDR3 reads TGTGCCAGCAGCTTAGGACGGTGGGATCAAGAGACCCAGTACTTC. Its translation is CASSLGRWDQETQYF. The rearrangement links TRBV7-9 to TRBJ2-5; no reliable D call. CDR3 length: 15 residues. Deletions cut 1 base from V and 2 bases from J, with 11 bases between. Germline loops: CDR1 SEHNR, CDR2 FQNEAQ (reference sequence). The whole variable domain, remainder taken from reference TRBV7-9 and TRBJ2-5, is DTGVSQNPRHKITKRGQNVTFRCDPISEHNRLYWYRQTLGQGPEFLTYFQNEAQLEKSRLLSDRFSAERPKGSFSTLEIQRTEQGDSAMYLCASSLGRWDQETQYFGPGTRLLVL.